This T cell receptor beta chain was identified during a study of CXCR3-negative and CXCR3-positive naive CD8 T cells. Carrying UMI labels, the TRB cDNA libraries were prepared through 5' RACE. TCRdb re-called the 5' RACE reads and gives one entry per CDR3 protein, without DNA. Recorded for this sample: several thousand distinct CDR3 sequences. Each CD8+ T cell subset was sorted in triplicate, a few hundred thousand cells each. Naive CD8+ T cells showed a CD45RO-CCR7+CD27+CD95- phenotype. This CDR3 is 15 amino acids long. Germline V lookup: CDR1 MNHEY, CDR2 SMNVEV (reference sequence). This sequence was found in a human donor in good health. Some clones in this sample may be carry-over from other donors' samples. The chain combines TRBV27 with TRBJ2-1; TCRdb indicates TRBD1, and absent DNA this call remains unverified. Sequenced material: naive CXCR3- CD8+ T cells from blood. Subset of the sample: CD45RO-CCR7+CD27+CD95- naive CD8+ T cells lacking CXCR3 (TNR3-). The CDR3 protein is CASSLGGTVLNEQFF.